The following is a T cell receptor (beta chain) sequence with its context. The antigen is not known. These data belong to a study of lymphopenia after photon versus proton radiotherapy. CDR1 and CDR2 (germline): MGHRA, YSYEKL. This CDR3 is built from 16 residues. V was trimmed by 3 bases and J by 1 base, leaving 12 bases between them. Broader study findings: Oligoclonal CD8+ Temra expansion after nadir drove photon patients' diversity drop. Relative stability marked proton patients; photon patients lost diversity and naive cells.

Assay: immunoSEQ multiplex PCR; the TCRdb copy retains only in-frame clones and omits some. The sample holds fewer than 15,000 clones, about 87% seen once. The starting material was peripheral blood, obtained from a patient treated with photon-based radiotherapy. The gene calls are TRBV4-1 and TRBJ2-2; weak D call: TRBD2 (6 bases). This TCR derives from a man aged 55 to 70 with pancreatic cancer. The CDR3 DNA reads as TGCGCCAGCAGCCAGTCCCTAGCGATGAACACCGGGGAGCTGTTTTTT. Translated: CASSQSLAMNTGELFF.